This is a list of T cell receptor beta chains from one sample in a study of blood T cells in healthy people across ages. MiXCR, applied by TCRdb to the 5' RACE reads, yields one record per CDR3 protein. Counted here are over 600,000 distinct CDR3 sequences, about half occurring once; the ten biggest clones make up around 18%. The sample taken for sequencing was blood. The receptors shown here come from a man at least 80 years old in good health. The CDR3 runs from the conserved cysteine through the conserved F or W. The D gene is left open where the match is weak. Size is omitted from some rows. Given values are once, few, many or a class for expanded clones.

TRBV20-1	TRBD1	many	TRBJ2-7	TGCAGTGCCCCGGGACAGGGGTTCTACGAGCAGTACTTC	CSAPGQGFYEQYF
TRBV7-9	-	-	TRBJ1-4	TGTGCCAGCAGCCCCACCATGACTAATGAAAAACTGTTTTTT	CASSPTMTNEKLFF
TRBV29-1	-	many	TRBJ2-1	TGCAGCGTTGGGGAGGAGCAGTTCTTC	CSVGEEQFF
TRBV5-4	-	-	TRBJ2-2	TGTGCCAGCAGCTTGGCGGGACTCCCCGGGGAGCTGTTTTTT	CASSLAGLPGELFF
TRBV20-1	TRBD1	-	TRBJ2-3	TGCAGTGCCGTAGTGACAGGGGCAGATACGCAGTATTTT	CSAVVTGADTQYF
TRBV12-3/TRBV12-4	-	many	TRBJ2-5	TGTGCCAGCAACGGTAATCAAGAGACCCAGTACTTC	CASNGNQETQYF
TRBV6-6	-	-	TRBJ2-7	TGTGCCAGCAGCTACCGCGCCAGACAGGGAGGGGAGCAGTACTTC	CASSYRARQGGEQYF
TRBV5-1	-	-	TRBJ2-2	TGCGCCAGCAGTGAAGTGTACGGGAACACCGGGGAGCTGTTTTTT	CASSEVYGNTGELFF
TRBV6-6	-	-	TRBJ2-5	TGTGCCAGCAGTTACCCAGGACAGCAAGAGACCCAGTACTTC	CASSYPGQQETQYF
TRBV5-5	-	few	TRBJ2-7	TGTGCCAGCAGCTTAGGGACGGGGAAGACTCGGGAGCAGTACTTC	CASSLGTGKTREQYF
TRBV9	TRBD1	-	TRBJ2-7	TGTGCCAGCAGCGGGGGACAGAGCTACCCTACGATCCTCGAGCAGTACTTC	CASSGGQSYPTILEQYF
TRBV7-2	-	-	TRBJ2-1	TGTGCCAGCAGCTCTTTGGGGCAGGGTGAGCAGTTCTTC	CASSSLGQGEQFF
TRBV4-3	-	many	TRBJ2-1	TGCGCCAGCAGCCATAATGCGGGACTTACCTACAATGAGCAGTTCTTC	CASSHNAGLTYNEQFF
TRBV5-6	-	few	TRBJ2-1	TGTGCCAGCAGCTTGACATTAAAAGCGGAGTACAATGAGCAGTTCTTC	CASSLTLKAEYNEQFF
TRBV28	-	few	TRBJ1-2	TGTGCCAGCAGTCAGCCCTTAGGACAGCACTATGGCTACACCTTC	CASSQPLGQHYGYTF
TRBV9	-	-	TRBJ2-3	TGTGCCAGCAGCGTACCCGGCACAGATACGCAGTATTTT	CASSVPGTDTQYF
TRBV6-2/TRBV6-3	-	-	TRBJ2-5	TGTGCCAGCAGTTACTATCACGGGGAAGAGACCCAGTACTTC	CASSYYHGEETQYF
TRBV12-3/TRBV12-4	-	-	TRBJ2-7	TGTGCCAGCAGCACCCGACTAGTTTACGAGCAGTACTTC	CASSTRLVYEQYF
TRBV12-3/TRBV12-4	-	-	TRBJ1-5	TGTGCCAGCAGTACCCTGGATCTCAATCAGCCCCAGCATTTT	CASSTLDLNQPQHF
TRBV6-5	-	-	TRBJ2-1	TGTGCCAGCAGTTACTCGCAGGGGGGGTACAATGAGCAGTTCTTC	CASSYSQGGYNEQFF
TRBV6-1	-	many	TRBJ2-7	TGTGCCAGCAGTGAAGCTTCGGGGAGATCCCCCTACGAGCAGTACTTC	CASSEASGRSPYEQYF
TRBV29-1	TRBD2	-	TRBJ2-7	TGCAGCGCTGAACTAGCGGGATTTTACGAGCAGTACTTC	CSAELAGFYEQYF
TRBV7-9	TRBD2	-	TRBJ2-1	TGTGCCAGCAGCCTACGGACTAGCGGGAGGGCTGAGCAGTTCTTC	CASSLRTSGRAEQFF
TRBV7-8	-	-	TRBJ1-5	TGTGCCAGCAGCTCTGACGGGCTCCGTGCGCCCCAGCATTTT	CASSSDGLRAPQHF
TRBV6-2/TRBV6-3	TRBD1	once	TRBJ2-4	TGTGCCAGCAGTTACCCGGGGACAGTTTTAGGAGCCAAAAACATTCAGTACTTC	CASSYPGTVLGAKNIQYF
TRBV10-3	TRBD1	-	TRBJ2-5	TGTGCCATCAGTGACCTCGGGACAGTACAAGAGACCCAGTACTTC	CAISDLGTVQETQYF
TRBV10-1	-	-	TRBJ2-3	TGCGCCAGCAGTGAGTTGGGGCCCACAGATACGCAGTATTTT	CASSELGPTDTQYF
TRBV4-1	TRBD1	-	TRBJ2-1	TGCGCCAGCAGTCGTCACCTAATCCGGGACAGGAGGTACAATGAGCAGTTCTTC	CASSRHLIRDRRYNEQFF
TRBV7-2	TRBD2	few	TRBJ2-3	TGTGCCAGCAGCACCCCCCCTTTGAGGGAGCGGGGTGATACGCAGTATTTT	CASSTPPLRERGDTQYF
TRBV29-1	-	medium-sized	TRBJ2-7	TGCAGCGCCTTTTCAGGGTTTGCCGAGCAGTACTTC	CSAFSGFAEQYF
TRBV20-1	-	-	TRBJ1-6	TGCAGTGCTAGAGAGGGAGAGAGAATCGGGGGAAATTCACCCCTCCACTTT	CSAREGERIGGNSPLHF
TRBV27	TRBD1	-	TRBJ1-2	TGTGCCAGCAGTTCCAGACAGGGTTGGTATGGCTACACCTTC	CASSSRQGWYGYTF
TRBV20-1	-	-	TRBJ1-4	TGCAGTGCTAGAGATGCCCAGGGAGGAGAAAAACTGTTTTTT	CSARDAQGGEKLFF
TRBV5-4	TRBD2	-	TRBJ2-5	TGTGCCAGCAGCTTACGACTAGCGGAAGAGACCCAGTACTTC	CASSLRLAEETQYF
TRBV5-1	-	-	TRBJ2-3	TGCGCCAGCACCACCCTTCTCGGGGACACAGATACGCAGTATTTT	CASTTLLGDTDTQYF
TRBV7-3	-	few	TRBJ2-1	TGTGCCAGCAGCCTCAACGGGTGGGGCCGGGAGCAGTTCTTC	CASSLNGWGREQFF
TRBV9	-	-	TRBJ1-5	TGTGCCAGCAACGCAGGGACTCAGCCCCAGCATTTT	CASNAGTQPQHF
TRBV6-2/TRBV6-3	TRBD2	-	TRBJ2-7	TGTGCCAGCAGCCTTAGCGGGAGGCACCTCAATGAGCAGTACTTC	CASSLSGRHLNEQYF
TRBV6-5	-	once	TRBJ2-7	TGTGCCAGCAGTTATCGGGGCTCCCAGACCGAGCAGTACTTC	CASSYRGSQTEQYF
TRBV6-5	-	-	TRBJ1-5	TGTGCCAGCAGAACCGGGACAACACAGCCCCAGCATTTT	CASRTGTTQPQHF
TRBV29-1	-	-	TRBJ2-7	TGCAGCGTTGGAGTGAGCGAGCAGTACTTC	CSVGVSEQYF
TRBV2	TRBD2	few	TRBJ2-5	TGTGCCAGCAGTGTTATCTATACTAGCGGGAGAATCCAAGAGACCCAGTACTTC	CASSVIYTSGRIQETQYF
TRBV2	-	-	TRBJ2-7	TGTGCCAGTAAGACGAACGCCTACGAGCAGTACTTC	CASKTNAYEQYF
TRBV5-1	TRBD1	-	TRBJ2-2	TGCGCCAGCAGCCAGAGGACAGGGTCGGGAACAGGGGAGCTGTTTTTT	CASSQRTGSGTGELFF
TRBV29-1	-	few	TRBJ2-7	TGCAGCGTTGAAGTCGGGCGGGCCACCTACGAGCAGTACTTC	CSVEVGRATYEQYF
TRBV7-2	-	-	TRBJ2-3	TGTGCCAGCAGCTTAGTGGGGGGCGCGGCAGATACGCAGTATTTT	CASSLVGGAADTQYF
TRBV3-1	TRBD1	few	TRBJ2-5	TGTGCCAGCAGCAGAGCGACAGGGGGCGGGAAGACCCAGTACTTC	CASSRATGGGKTQYF
TRBV7-9	TRBD2	-	TRBJ2-1	TGTGCCAGCAGCCAGGGACTAGCGGGACCTGATGAGCAGTTCTTC	CASSQGLAGPDEQFF
TRBV14	TRBD2	once	TRBJ2-7	TGTGCCAGCAGAACGAGCGGGGCCTCCTACGAGCAGTACTTC	CASRTSGASYEQYF
TRBV19	TRBD1	-	TRBJ2-2	TGTGCCAGTAGCGACAGGGGGTCGACCACCGGGGAGCTGTTTTTT	CASSDRGSTTGELFF
TRBV7-8	-	-	TRBJ2-2	TGTGCCTGCAGCCAACGGAGAGGGCAAACCGGGGAGCTGTTTTTT	CACSQRRGQTGELFF
TRBV2	-	-	TRBJ1-1	TGTGCCAGCAAACAGACTAACACTGAAGCTTTCTTT	CASKQTNTEAFF
TRBV28	TRBD2	few	TRBJ2-6	TGTGCCAGCAGTTCCCCGGGAGGCCAACCTGGGGCCAACGTCTTGACTTTC	CASSSPGGQPGANVLTF
TRBV19	-	-	TRBJ1-5	TGTGCCAGTAGTATTTCGTGGGATCAGCCCCAGCATTTT	CASSISWDQPQHF